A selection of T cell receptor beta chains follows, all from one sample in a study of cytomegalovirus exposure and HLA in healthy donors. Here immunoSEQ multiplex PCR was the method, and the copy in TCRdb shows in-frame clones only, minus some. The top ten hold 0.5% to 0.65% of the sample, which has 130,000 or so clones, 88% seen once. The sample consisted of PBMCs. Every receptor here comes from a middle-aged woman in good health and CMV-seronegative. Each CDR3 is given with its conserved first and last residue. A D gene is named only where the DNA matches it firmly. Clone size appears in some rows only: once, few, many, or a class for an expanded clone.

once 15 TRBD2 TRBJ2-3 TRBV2 CASGGTSGIADTQYF TGTGCCAGCGGAGGGACTAGCGGGATTGCAGATACACAGTATTTT
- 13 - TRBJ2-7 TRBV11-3 CASSLDSDYEQYF TGTGCCAGCAGCTTAGATTCAGACTACGAGCAGTACTTC
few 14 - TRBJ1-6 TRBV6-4 CASSDVPHGSPLHF TGTGCCAGCAGTGACGTTCCCCACGGGTCACCCCTCCACTTT
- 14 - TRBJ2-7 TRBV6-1 CASREPGLSYEQYF TGTGCCAGCAGGGAACCCGGGTTGTCTTACGAGCAGTACTTC
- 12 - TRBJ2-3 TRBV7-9 CASSLLLDTQYF TGTGCCAGCAGCTTACTTCTAGATACGCAGTATTTT
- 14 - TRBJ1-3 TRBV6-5 CASREGSSGNTIYF TGTGCCAGCAGGGAGGGAAGCTCTGGAAACACCATATATTTT
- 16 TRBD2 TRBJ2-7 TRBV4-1 CASSQDPSGGSYEQYF TGCGCCAGCAGCCAAGATCCGAGCGGGGGCTCCTACGAGCAGTACTTC
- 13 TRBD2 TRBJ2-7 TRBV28 CASTLAGPYEQYF TGTGCCAGCACTCTAGCGGGACCCTACGAGCAGTACTTC
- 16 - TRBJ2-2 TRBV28 CASSLYHGTGAGELFF TGTGCCAGCAGTCTATACCACGGGACTGGAGCCGGGGAGCTGTTTTTT
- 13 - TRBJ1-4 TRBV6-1 CASSEGAPEKLFF TGTGCCAGCAGTGAAGGGGCGCCGGAAAAACTGTTTTTT
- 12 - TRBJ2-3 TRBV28 CASRPYTDTQYF TGTGCCAGCAGACCCTACACAGATACGCAGTATTTT
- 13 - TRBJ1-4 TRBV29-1 CSVAQGGNEKLFF TGCAGCGTTGCACAGGGTGGTAATGAAAAACTGTTTTTT
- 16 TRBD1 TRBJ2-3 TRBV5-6 CASSFRGQVYTDTQYF TGTGCCAGCAGCTTCCGGGGACAGGTTTACACAGATACGCAGTATTTT
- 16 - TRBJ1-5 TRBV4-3 CASSQRHSYSNQPQHF TGCGCCAGCAGCCAGAGGCATAGCTATAGCAATCAGCCCCAGCATTTT
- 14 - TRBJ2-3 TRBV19 CASSIQGSTDTQYF TGTGCCAGTAGTATCCAGGGCAGCACAGATACGCAGTATTTT
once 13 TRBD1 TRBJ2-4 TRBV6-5 CASSWDRRDIQYF TGTGCCAGCAGCTGGGACAGAAGGGACATTCAGTACTTC
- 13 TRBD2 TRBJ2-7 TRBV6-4 CALRTSGRNEQYF TGTGCCCTCCGAACTAGCGGGAGAAACGAGCAGTACTTC
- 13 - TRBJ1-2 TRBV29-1 CSARDTSDYGYTF TGCAGCGCTCGGGACACGTCCGACTATGGCTACACCTTC
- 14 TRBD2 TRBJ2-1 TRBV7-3 CASSSGLAGSEQFF TGTGCCAGCAGTTCGGGACTAGCGGGATCTGAGCAGTTCTTC
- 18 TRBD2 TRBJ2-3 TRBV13 CASSLLGWGGSPTDTQYF TGTGCCAGCAGCCTCCTCGGTTGGGGCGGGAGCCCCACAGATACGCAGTATTTT
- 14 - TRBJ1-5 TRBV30 CAWSLTTGTQPQHF TGTGCCTGGAGTTTAACCACGGGTACTCAGCCCCAGCATTTT
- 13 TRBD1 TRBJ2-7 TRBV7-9 CASSPRDRTNEYF TGTGCCAGCAGCCCCCGGGACAGGACGAATGAGTACTTC
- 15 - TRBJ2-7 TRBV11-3 CASSGPGQEFYEQYF TGTGCCAGCAGCGGGCCAGGGCAAGAGTTCTACGAGCAGTACTTC
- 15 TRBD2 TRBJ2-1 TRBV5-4 CASSLPGTSGRDMFF TGTGCCAGCAGCTTGCCCGGGACTAGCGGAAGAGATATGTTCTTC
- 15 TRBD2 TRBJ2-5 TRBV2 CASTGLAGATETQYF TGTGCCAGCACGGGCCTAGCGGGAGCCACGGAGACCCAGTACTTC
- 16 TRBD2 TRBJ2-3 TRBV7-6 CASSLRAGAGGDTQYF TGTGCCAGCAGCTTAAGGGCGGGAGCGGGGGGAGATACGCAGTATTTT
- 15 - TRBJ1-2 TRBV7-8 CASRPRAALGDGYTF TGTGCCAGCAGGCCCCGGGCCGCTCTCGGGGATGGCTACACCTTC
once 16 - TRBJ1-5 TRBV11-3 CASSFPGFSSLLPQHF TGTGCCAGCAGCTTCCCAGGATTTTCGAGTCTCTTGCCCCAGCATTTT
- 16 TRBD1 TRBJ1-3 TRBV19 CASRNSLDRFGNTIYF TGTGCCAGTAGAAACTCTCTGGACAGGTTTGGAAACACCATATATTTT
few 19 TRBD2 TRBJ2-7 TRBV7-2 CASSLGFGAGDLSRYEQYF TGTGCCAGCAGCTTAGGATTTGGAGCGGGAGATCTGAGTCGCTACGAGCAGTACTTC
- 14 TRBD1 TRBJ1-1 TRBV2 CASSPRTGVGEAFF TGTGCCAGCAGCCCTCGGACAGGGGTCGGAGAAGCTTTCTTT
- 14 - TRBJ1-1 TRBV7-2 CASSSWGGQPEAFF TGTGCCAGCAGCTCGTGGGGCGGACAGCCTGAAGCTTTCTTT
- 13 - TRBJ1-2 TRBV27 CASSLNSNYGYTF TGTGCCAGCAGTTTAAACAGCAACTATGGCTACACCTTC
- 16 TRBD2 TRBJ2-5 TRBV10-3 CAIRRALTSGQETQYF TGTGCCATCAGACGAGCCCTTACTAGCGGACAAGAGACCCAGTACTTC
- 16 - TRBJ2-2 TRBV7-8 CASSLARGLNTGELFF TGTGCCAGCAGCTTAGCTCGCGGGTTGAACACCGGGGAGCTGTTTTTT
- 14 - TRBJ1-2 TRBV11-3 CASTPGELTYGYTF TGTGCCAGCACCCCGGGAGAACTCACCTATGGCTACACCTTC
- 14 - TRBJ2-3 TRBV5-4 CASSPFSGKDTQYF TGTGCCAGCAGCCCCTTTTCAGGAAAAGATACGCAGTATTTT
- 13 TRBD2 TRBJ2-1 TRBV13 CASSPQAGDEQFF TGTGCCAGCAGTCCGCAAGCGGGGGATGAGCAGTTCTTC
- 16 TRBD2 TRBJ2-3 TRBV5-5 CASSLVPREGADTQYF TGTGCCAGCAGCTTGGTCCCGCGGGAGGGAGCAGATACGCAGTATTTT
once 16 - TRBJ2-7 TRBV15 CATSRVPQGSFYEQYF TGTGCCACCAGCAGAGTCCCGCAGGGGTCATTTTACGAGCAGTACTTC
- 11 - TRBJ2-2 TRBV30 CAWSAAGELFF TGTGCCTGGAGTGCGGCCGGGGAGCTGTTTTTT
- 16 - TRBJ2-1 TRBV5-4 CASSLNTGLTFTEQFF TGTGCCAGCAGCTTAAACACGGGACTGACATTCACGGAGCAGTTCTTC
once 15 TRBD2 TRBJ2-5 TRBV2 CASRTAGALRETQYF TGTGCCAGCAGGACGGCGGGAGCATTGAGAGAGACCCAGTACTTC
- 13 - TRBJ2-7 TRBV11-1 CASSLVRGYEQYF TGTGCCAGCAGCTTAGTCCGAGGTTACGAGCAGTACTTC
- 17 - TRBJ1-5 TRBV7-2 CASSPHPGGASNQPQHF TGTGCCAGCAGCCCTCACCCGGGGGGGGCCAGCAATCAGCCCCAGCATTTT
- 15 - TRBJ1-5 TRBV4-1 CASSQGEQGNQPQHF TGCGCCAGCAGCCAAGGAGAACAGGGAAATCAGCCCCAGCATTTT
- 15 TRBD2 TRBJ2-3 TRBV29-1 CSVAMAGGRTDTQYF TGCAGCGTTGCGATGGCGGGAGGGCGCACAGATACGCAGTATTTT
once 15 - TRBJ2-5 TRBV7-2 CASSRVWGDQETQYF TGTGCCAGCAGCCGGGTGTGGGGGGACCAAGAGACCCAGTACTTC
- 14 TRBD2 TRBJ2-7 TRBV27 CASSYLAGSYEQYF TGTGCCAGCAGTTACCTAGCGGGGTCCTACGAGCAGTACTTC
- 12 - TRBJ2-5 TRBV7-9 CVRSVVQETQYF TGTGTCCGGAGTGTGGTCCAAGAGACCCAGTACTTC
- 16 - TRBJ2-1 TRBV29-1 CSVDGGPLGSYNEQFF TGCAGCGTTGATGGCGGTCCACTAGGCTCCTACAATGAGCAGTTCTTC
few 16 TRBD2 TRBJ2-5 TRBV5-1 CASSGKTSGPQETQYF TGCGCCAGCAGCGGAAAGACTAGCGGGCCCCAAGAGACCCAGTACTTC
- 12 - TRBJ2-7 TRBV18 CASGLGVYEQYF TGTGCCAGCGGGCTGGGAGTCTACGAGCAGTACTTC
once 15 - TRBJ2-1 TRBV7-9 CSSSSRGGSYNEQFF TGTTCCAGCAGCTCCCGTGGGGGCTCTTACAATGAGCAGTTCTTC
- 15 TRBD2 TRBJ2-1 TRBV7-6 CASSLQGGPYNEQFF TGTGCCAGCAGCTTACAGGGAGGGCCCTACAATGAGCAGTTCTTC
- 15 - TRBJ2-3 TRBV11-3 CASSFKVGVQDTQYF TGTGCCAGCAGCTTTAAGGTCGGGGTCCAAGATACGCAGTATTTT
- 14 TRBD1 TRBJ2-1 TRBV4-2 CASSQAQGDNEQFF TGTGCCAGCAGCCAAGCACAGGGGGACAATGAGCAGTTCTTC